The 16 T cell receptor beta chains in this list originate from one sample, sequenced in a study of read filtering for tumor transcriptome and immune sequencing (dated by TCRdb to the early 2020s). These reads were obtained on an Illumina HiSeq 4000. Starting from 400 to 450 ng RNA, TCR libraries were constructed with the Immunoverse kit using molecular barcoded adaptors that cover the alpha/delta and beta/gamma chains. Through fastp at Q25 and MiXCR, TCRdb rebuilt clones from the public reads, retaining in-frame beta chains. Entries that share a CDR3 protein sequence are merged under the most common genes and DNA. For this sample there are around 48,000 distinct CDR3 sequences; around 20% appear just once. The top ten clones comprise roughly 14% of the sample. The sequencing sample was made of a population of CD138-negative cells sorted from bone marrow. The cell subset or site label for this specimen denotes: bone marrow mononuclear cells depleted of CD138+ plasma/myeloma cells by negative magnetic selection. The receptors shown here come from a donor over 35 with multiple myeloma.

This clonotype was found a few times. CDR3: CASSLGLAGGLTDTQYF. The CDR3 nucleotides are TGTGCCAGCAGCTTAGGACTAGCGGGAGGGCTCACAGATACGCAGTATTTT. The J gene is TRBJ2-3, the V gene TRBV7-8; 14 bases line up with TRBD2. Germline V gives CDR1 SGHVS, CDR2 FQNEAQ. V shed 1 base and J 2 bases; nucleotides not matched to a gene: 2. CDR3 length: 17 residues.

This clonotype was recorded a few times. J is TRBJ1-3 and V is TRBV12-3 or TRBV12-4; 7 nucleotides match TRBD1. The CDR3 consists of 13 residues. V lost 3 bases and J lost 14; bases outside the gene matches: 10. The CDR3 region is CASSFMGGTALYF. The CDR3 DNA follows: TGTGCCAGCAGTTTCATGGGCGGGACAGCCTTATATTTT.

This clonotype showed up many times. The rearrangement links TRBV29-1 to TRBJ2-1, with D unclear. Germline V gene lookup returns CDR1 SQVTM and CDR2 ANQGSEA. CDR3 length: 12 residues. Trimming took 7 bases from V and 10 from J, leaving 17 bases between them. The CDR3 bases are TGCAGCGCCCGGTTAGGCGTAAAGGAGCAGTTCTTC. This codes for CSARLGVKEQFF.

The gene calls are TRBV19 and TRBJ2-2; TRBD2 agrees at 7 bases. V lost 6 bases, J lost 2 bases, and 9 bases stayed unmatched. Germline CDR1 is LNHDA and CDR2 is SQIVND (reference sequence). This CDR3 comprises 16 residues. CDR3 bases: TGTGCCAGTAGCGGGAGGCGGGACGGCAACACCGGGGAGCTGTTTTTT. Protein: CASSGRRDGNTGELFF.

In this sample, this clonotype turned up many times. The gene calls are TRBV12-3 or TRBV12-4 and TRBJ2-1; D not certain. The CDR3 length is 13 residues. V lost 6 bases to trimming and J lost 3 bases, with 9 bases between them. CDR3 sequence: CASSHGLYNEQFF. The DNA for the CDR3 is TGTGCCAGCAGCCATGGGCTCTACAATGAGCAGTTCTTC.

At least ten counts were recorded for this clonotype. The chain is built from TRBV24-1 and TRBJ2-1, with D hard to call. Trimming removed 1 base at V and 6 bases at J, with 6 bases between. Per germline, CDR1 KGHDR and CDR2 SFDVKD. CDR3 length: 13 amino acids. The CDR3 DNA reads TGTGCCACCAGTGATTTTTTTGGCAATGAGCAGTTCTTC. This translates into CATSDFFGNEQFF.

In its sample, this clonotype was seen many times. The CDR3 DNA reads TGCAGTGCTAGGGTCGTAACAGGGAATGGCTACACCTTC. As protein: CSARVVTGNGYTF. The V gene is TRBV20-1, the J gene TRBJ1-2, with D maybe TRBD1 (6 bases). The germline CDR1 and CDR2 sequences are DFQATT and SNEGSKA (reference sequence). CDR3 length: 13 amino acids. V gave up 3 bases and J gave up 6 bases, with 14 bases separating them.

By sample share, this clonotype is medium-sized. The rearrangement joins TRBV5-1 to TRBJ2-1; 7 positions agree with TRBD1. The CDR3 covers 15 residues. Germline CDR1 reads SGHRS; CDR2 reads YFSETQ. Unmatched junction bases numbered 4, after V lost 0 bases and J lost 4 bases. CDR3 DNA sequence: TGCGCCAGCAGCTTGGCAGGGGGTGCATACAATGAGCAGTTCTTC. Amino acid sequence: CASSLAGGAYNEQFF.

This clonotype has a handful of counts. Mismatch with germline at one junction end may stem from a read error. CDR3 DNA sequence: TGCAGTGCTAGTCGTATTAGCGGTCCTACCTACAATGAGCGGTTCTTC. It translates to CSASRISGPTYNERFF. The chain links TRBV20-1 to TRBJ2-1, with D possibly matching TRBD2 (6 bases). Germline-derived CDR1 and CDR2 are DFQATT and SNEGSKA (reference sequence). This CDR3 is built from 16 residues.

This clonotype appeared many times. V gene TRBV18 combines with J gene TRBJ2-7; TRBD1 or TRBD2 may be the D gene (5 bases each). Germline assignment: CDR1 KGHSH and CDR2 LQKENI. The CDR3 is made up of 13 amino acids. Trimming left V 3 bases short and J 2 bases short, with 8 bases between. The CDR3 DNA follows: TGTGCCAGCTCACCCGGGACCCCCTACGAGCAGTACTTC. It yields the protein CASSPGTPYEQYF.

This clonotype appeared a few times. The V gene is TRBV15, the J gene TRBJ2-1; D remains ambiguous. V lost 4 bases and J 1 base, leaving 11 bases between the germline ends. CDR1 is LNHNV and CDR2 is YYDKDF in the germline V gene (reference sequence). The CDR3 is made up of 15 amino acids. The CDR3: CATSIASESYNEQFF. The CDR3 DNA reads as TGTGCCACCAGCATCGCGAGCGAGTCCTACAATGAGCAGTTCTTC.

J is TRBJ2-1 and V is TRBV9; the match to TRBD2 covers 8 bases. V lost 8 bases and J lost 7; bases outside the gene matches: 14. Looked up from germline, CDR1 is SGDLS and CDR2 is YYNGEE. The CDR3 contains 15 residues. The CDR3, as DNA: TGTGCCAGTTCCAGCGGGAGATTTCTTCCGAATGAGCAGTTCTTC. Residues: CASSSGRFLPNEQFF.

This clonotype has more than one count but fewer than ten. A single base separates this from a much larger clone, so it may be a read error. The rearrangement joins TRBV7-2 to TRBJ2-7; D may be TRBD1 (6 bases). There are 13 residues in the CDR3. The V gene's germline CDR1 is SGHTA and CDR2 FQGNSA. The CDR3 is CASSRDISYEQCF. In nucleotides, the CDR3 is TGTGCCAGCTCCCGGGACATCTCCTACGAGCAGTGCTTC.

This clonotype has ten or more counts. The V call is TRBV18, the J call TRBJ2-5; D perhaps matches TRBD1 (6 bases). This CDR3 spans 15 amino acids. Germline-derived CDR1 and CDR2 are KGHSH and LQKENI. V was clipped by 2 bases and J by 2 bases, with 12 bases between them. DNA for the CDR3: TGTGCCAGCTCACCAATACAGGGTGAACAAGAGACCCAGTACTTC. This encodes CASSPIQGEQETQYF.

This clonotype was recorded at least ten times. J is TRBJ2-2 and V is TRBV7-9; tentative D call: TRBD2 (6 bases). Germline V gene lookup returns CDR1 SEHNR and CDR2 FQNEAQ (reference sequence). This CDR3 region has 19 residues. Trimming stripped 2 bases from V and 2 bases from J, with 21 bases between. The CDR3 here is CASSLLPGGVRGNTGELFF. The CDR3 DNA reads as TGTGCCAGCAGCTTACTCCCCGGAGGGGTGCGGGGAAACACCGGGGAGCTGTTTTTT.

This clonotype was found many times. J is TRBJ2-3 and V is TRBV6-2 or TRBV6-3; TRBD2 matches at 7 bases. V was clipped by 0 bases and J by 2 bases; unmatched bases: 5. The CDR3 runs 16 residues. Per the germline V gene, CDR1 is MNHEY and CDR2 is SVGEGT. The CDR3: CASSYSLGTNTDTQYF. Written as DNA, the CDR3 is TGTGCCAGCAGTTACTCTCTCGGGACTAACACAGATACGCAGTATTTT.